This T cell receptor beta chain came from a study of blood T cell repertoires in COVID-19. Study-wide context: Nucleic acid was either cDNA or gDNA, and it came from T cells, B-cell-depleted T cells, or PBMCs.

The V and J ends lost 2 bases and 7 bases respectively, with 10 bases between them. This CDR3 has 12 residues. CDR1 is SGHTS and CDR2 is YDEGEE in the germline V gene. Original data processing: By means of reference gene primer amplification, nucleated cell counts were estimated. TCRdb keeps only in-frame clones here, not all; method: immunoSEQ multiplex PCR. That table furnishes V, J and clone size, whereas the DNA furnished D and trimming. This sample has 170,000 or so clones, with around 86% found just once. The V gene is TRBV5-8, the J gene TRBJ2-7, with D perhaps matching TRBD2 (6 bases). This clonotype was sampled from a woman in her seventies with COVID-19, enrolled during active disease. Input material: peripheral blood. The CDR3 reads CASSFLGREQYF. The CDR3 nucleotides read TGTGCCAGCAGCTTTTTGGGGAGGGAGCAGTACTTC.